This T cell receptor (beta chain) is drawn from a study of regulatory T cells in long-lasting Graves disease. Study-wide points: Under persistent disease, TRBV28, TRBJ1-2 and TRBJ2-5 were used preferentially. The small sample size may have reduced accuracy. Persistent patients shared more public clonotypes (under 3,000) than newly diagnosed patients (about 1,000).

Germline V gives CDR1 SGHRS, CDR2 YFSETQ. V lost 0 bases to trimming and J lost 8 bases; unmatched junction nucleotides: 6. CDR3 length: 16 residues. According to the study, TCR beta libraries were built with iRepertoire HTBI primers and CDR3-region Arm-PCR. Study processing details: In the combined samples, roughly 62 TRBV and 14 to 15 TRBJ segments were identified. TCRdb re-derived calls from the multiplex PCR reads in MiXCR, one entry per CDR3 protein. These V and J calls rely on TCRdb rather than the paper's analysis. The sample gives approximately 400,000 distinct CDR3 sequences, 12% of which show up once; around 18% is in the top ten. Time point: newly diagnosed GD, antithyroid drugs for less than 3 months. PBMC-derived RNA was used for the TCR library. Points on this clonotype: What it recognizes is unknown.

These data are also associated with another study on T cells in Graves' hyperthyroidism and ophthalmopathy.

The sample was peripheral blood mononuclear cells (PBMCs), taken at new diagnosis, from a patient treated with antithyroid drugs. The sequence was obtained from a young woman with Graves disease. The rearrangement links TRBV5-1 to TRBJ2-1; 12 bases are a match to TRBD2. CDR3 nucleotides: TGCGCCAGCAGCTTGGGGGCTAGCGGGAGGGCCCATGAGCAGTTCTTC. The encoded protein is CASSLGASGRAHEQFF.